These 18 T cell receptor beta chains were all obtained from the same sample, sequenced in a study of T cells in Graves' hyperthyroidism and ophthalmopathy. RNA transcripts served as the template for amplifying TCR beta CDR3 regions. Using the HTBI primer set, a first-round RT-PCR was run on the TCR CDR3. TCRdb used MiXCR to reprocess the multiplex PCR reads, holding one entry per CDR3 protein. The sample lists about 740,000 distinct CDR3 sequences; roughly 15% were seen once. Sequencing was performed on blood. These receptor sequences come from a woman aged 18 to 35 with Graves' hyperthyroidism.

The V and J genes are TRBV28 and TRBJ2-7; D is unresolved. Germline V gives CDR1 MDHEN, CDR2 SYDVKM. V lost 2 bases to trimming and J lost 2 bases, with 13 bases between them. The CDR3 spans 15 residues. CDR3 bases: TGTGCCAGCAGTTTAAGGGCCACAGCTACCTACGAGCAGTACTTC. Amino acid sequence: CASSLRATATYEQYF.

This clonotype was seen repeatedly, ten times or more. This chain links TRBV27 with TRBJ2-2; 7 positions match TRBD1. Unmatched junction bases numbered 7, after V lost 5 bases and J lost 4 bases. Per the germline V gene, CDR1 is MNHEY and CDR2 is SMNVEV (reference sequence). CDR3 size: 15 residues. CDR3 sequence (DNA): TGTGCCAGCAGTCACGACAGGGTTGGCACCGGGGAGCTGTTTTTT. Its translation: CASSHDRVGTGELFF.

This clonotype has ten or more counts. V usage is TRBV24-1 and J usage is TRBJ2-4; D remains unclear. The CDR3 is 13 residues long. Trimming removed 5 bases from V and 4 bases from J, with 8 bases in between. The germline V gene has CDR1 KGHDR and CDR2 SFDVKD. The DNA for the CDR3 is TGTGCCACCAGTGCAGGCCAGAAAAACATTCAGTACTTC. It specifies CATSAGQKNIQYF.

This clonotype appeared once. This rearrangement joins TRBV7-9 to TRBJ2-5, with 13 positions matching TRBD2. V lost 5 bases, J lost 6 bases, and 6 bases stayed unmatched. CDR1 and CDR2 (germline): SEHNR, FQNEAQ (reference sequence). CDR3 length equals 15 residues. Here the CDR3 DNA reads TGTGCCAGCAGCCGGACTAGCGGGAGCATTAAGACCCAGTACTTC. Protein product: CASSRTSGSIKTQYF.

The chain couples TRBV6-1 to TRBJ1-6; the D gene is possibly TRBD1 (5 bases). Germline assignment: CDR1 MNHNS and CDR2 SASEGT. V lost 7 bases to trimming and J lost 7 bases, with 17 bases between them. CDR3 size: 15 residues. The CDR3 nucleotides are TGTGCCAGCACCCTATTGGGACTGGGGAATTCACCCCTCCACTTT. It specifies CASTLLGLGNSPLHF.

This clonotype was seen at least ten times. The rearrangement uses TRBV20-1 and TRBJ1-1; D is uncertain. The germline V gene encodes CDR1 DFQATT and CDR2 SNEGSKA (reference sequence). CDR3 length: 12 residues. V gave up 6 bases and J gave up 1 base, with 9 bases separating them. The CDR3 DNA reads TGCAGTGCAACGAAACAGAACACTGAAGCTTTCTTT. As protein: CSATKQNTEAFF.

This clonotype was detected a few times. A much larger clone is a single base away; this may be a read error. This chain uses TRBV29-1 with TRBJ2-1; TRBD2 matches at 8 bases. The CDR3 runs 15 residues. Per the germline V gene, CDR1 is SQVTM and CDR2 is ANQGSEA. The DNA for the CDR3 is TGCAGCGCCAGACTAGCGTCGAGCTCCTACAGTGAGCAGTTCTTC. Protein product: CSARLASSSYSEQFF.

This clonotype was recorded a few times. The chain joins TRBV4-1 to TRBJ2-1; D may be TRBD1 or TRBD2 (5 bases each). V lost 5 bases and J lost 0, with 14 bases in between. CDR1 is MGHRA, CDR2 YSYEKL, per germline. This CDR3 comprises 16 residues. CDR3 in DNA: TGCGCCAGCAGCTCTCCCGGGACCATCTCCTACAATGAGCAGTTCTTC. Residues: CASSSPGTISYNEQFF.

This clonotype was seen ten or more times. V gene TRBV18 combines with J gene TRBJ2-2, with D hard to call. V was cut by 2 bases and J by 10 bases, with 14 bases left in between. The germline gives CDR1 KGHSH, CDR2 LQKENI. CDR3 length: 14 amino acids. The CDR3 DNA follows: TGTGCCAGCTCACCAGGCGACCCGACGGTGGAGCTGTTTTTT. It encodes CASSPGDPTVELFF. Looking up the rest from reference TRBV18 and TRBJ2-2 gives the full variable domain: NAGVMQNPRHLVRRRGQEARLRCSPMKGHSHVYWYRQLPEEGLKFMVYLQKENIIDESGMPKERFSAEFPKEGPSILRIQQVVRGDSAAYFCASSPGDPTVELFFGEGSRLTVL.

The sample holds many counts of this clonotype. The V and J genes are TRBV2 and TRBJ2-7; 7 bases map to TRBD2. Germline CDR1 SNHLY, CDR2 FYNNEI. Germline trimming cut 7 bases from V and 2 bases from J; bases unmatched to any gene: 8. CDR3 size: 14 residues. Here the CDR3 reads CASTSFLAAYEQYF. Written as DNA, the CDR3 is TGTGCCAGCACCTCCTTCCTAGCGGCCTACGAGCAGTACTTC.

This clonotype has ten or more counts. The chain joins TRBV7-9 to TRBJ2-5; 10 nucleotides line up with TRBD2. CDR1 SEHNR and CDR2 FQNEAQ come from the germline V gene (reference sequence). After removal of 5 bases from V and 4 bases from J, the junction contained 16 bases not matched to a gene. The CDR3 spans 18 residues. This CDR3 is CASSESSGRARFLETQYF. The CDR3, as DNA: TGTGCCAGCAGCGAATCGAGCGGGAGGGCCCGATTTTTAGAGACCCAGTACTTC.

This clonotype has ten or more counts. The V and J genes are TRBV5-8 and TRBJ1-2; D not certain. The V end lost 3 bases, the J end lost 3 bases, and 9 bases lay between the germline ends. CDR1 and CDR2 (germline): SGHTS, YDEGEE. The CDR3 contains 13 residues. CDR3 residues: CASSWERDYGYTF. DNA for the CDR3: TGTGCCAGCAGCTGGGAAAGAGACTATGGCTACACCTTC. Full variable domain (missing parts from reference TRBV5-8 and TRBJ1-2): EAGVTQSPTHLIKTRGQQATLRCSPISGHTSVYWYQQALGLGLQFLLWYDEGEERNRGNFPPRFSGRQFPNYSSELNVNALELEDSALYLCASSWERDYGYTFGSGTRLTVV.

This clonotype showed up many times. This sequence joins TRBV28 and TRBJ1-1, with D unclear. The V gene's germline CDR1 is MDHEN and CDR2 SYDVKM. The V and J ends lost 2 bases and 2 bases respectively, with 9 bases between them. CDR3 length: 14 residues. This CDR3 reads CASSLVTPNTEAFF. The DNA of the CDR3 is TGTGCCAGCAGTTTAGTGACACCAAACACTGAAGCTTTCTTT.

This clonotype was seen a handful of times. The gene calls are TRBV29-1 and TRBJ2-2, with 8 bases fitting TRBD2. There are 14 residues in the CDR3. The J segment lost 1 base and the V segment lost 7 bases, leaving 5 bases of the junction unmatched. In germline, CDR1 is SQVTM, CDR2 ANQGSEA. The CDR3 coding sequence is TGCAGCGGGCTTCTAGCGGGGAACACCGGGGAGCTGTTTTTT. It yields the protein CSGLLAGNTGELFF.

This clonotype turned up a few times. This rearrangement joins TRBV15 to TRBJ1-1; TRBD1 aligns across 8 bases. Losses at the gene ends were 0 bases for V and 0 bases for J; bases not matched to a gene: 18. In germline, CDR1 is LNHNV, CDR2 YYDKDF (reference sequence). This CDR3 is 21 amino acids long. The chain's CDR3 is CATSRDGGQALSGTLNTEAFF. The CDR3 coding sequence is TGTGCCACCAGCAGAGATGGGGGACAGGCTCTTTCTGGGACTTTGAACACTGAAGCTTTCTTT.

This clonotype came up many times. The CDR3 coding sequence is TGTGCCAGCAGAGGAATCGGGACAGGGGACAATCAGCCCCAGCATTTT. It encodes CASRGIGTGDNQPQHF. The chain has TRBV28 and TRBJ1-5; the match to TRBD1 covers 10 bases. This CDR3 is built from 16 residues. The germline V gene has CDR1 MDHEN and CDR2 SYDVKM. Trimming removed 6 bases from V and 3 bases from J; junction bases left unmatched: 8.

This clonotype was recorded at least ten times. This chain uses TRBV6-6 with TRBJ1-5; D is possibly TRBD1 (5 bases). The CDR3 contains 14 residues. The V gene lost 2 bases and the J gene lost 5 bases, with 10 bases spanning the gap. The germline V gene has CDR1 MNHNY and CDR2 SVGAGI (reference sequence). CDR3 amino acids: CASSYEGAHQPQHF. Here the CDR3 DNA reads TGTGCCAGCAGTTACGAAGGGGCTCATCAGCCCCAGCATTTT.

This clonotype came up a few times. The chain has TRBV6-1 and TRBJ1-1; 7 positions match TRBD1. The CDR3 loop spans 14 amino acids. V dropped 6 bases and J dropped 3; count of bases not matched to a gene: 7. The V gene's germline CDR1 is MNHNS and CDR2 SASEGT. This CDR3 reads CASRMDRRDTEAFF. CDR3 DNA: TGTGCCAGCAGGATGGACAGGAGGGACACTGAAGCTTTCTTT.